The 9 T cell receptor beta chains presented below share a single source sample, sequenced in a study of T-cell memory formation after mild COVID-19. TCRdb passed the 5' RACE reads through MiXCR, listing each CDR3 protein once. This repertoire shows about 340,000 distinct CDR3 sequences, around 15% found once; its top ten account for about 22%. Sequencing was performed on PBMCs or a T cell subset sorted from them (not recorded which). These receptor sequences come from a man between 18 and 29 years old who had mild COVID-19 (a few samples of this study predate the infection). Cell type and time point are not known.

V usage is TRBV4-3 and J usage is TRBJ1-4; weak D call: TRBD1 (5 bases). The CDR3 sequence is 18 residues long. Between the trimmed V and J ends, which lost 0 bases and 1 base, there was a span of 15 bases. Germline CDR1 and CDR2: LGHNA and YSLEER. The CDR3 DNA reads as TGCGCCAGCAGCCAAGAAACGCCGGCGGGGGTAACTAATGAAAAACTGTTTTTT. It encodes CASSQETPAGVTNEKLFF.

V and J are TRBV7-2 and TRBJ2-2; possibly TRBD2 for D (6 bases). The CDR3 has 15 amino acids. Trimming cost V 8 bases and J 4 bases, with 17 bases left between them. CDR1 SGHTA and CDR2 FQGNSA come from the germline V gene. The CDR3 loop is CASRNWGTPTGELFF. The CDR3 DNA sequence: TGTGCCAGCCGAAACTGGGGGACTCCCACCGGGGAGCTGTTTTTT.

The chain combines TRBV29-1 with TRBJ2-3; no clear D. V was trimmed by 7 bases and J by 0 bases, leaving 14 bases between them. The CDR3 has 14 amino acids. In germline, CDR1 is SQVTM, CDR2 ANQGSEA. CDR3 in amino acids: CSALGLTSTDTQYF. The CDR3 region has the DNA TGCAGCGCCCTGGGCCTCACTAGCACAGATACGCAGTATTTT.

Only a few counts were recorded for this clonotype. The chain carries TRBV6-5 and TRBJ2-7; possible D gene TRBD2, 6 bases. Germline V gives CDR1 MNHEY, CDR2 SVGAGI. V lost 6 bases to trimming and J lost 0 bases, with 18 bases between them. The length of the CDR3 is 16 residues. The CDR3 DNA follows: TGTGCCAGCAGACGGTCGTGGGGAGGACTCTCCTACGAGCAGTACTTC. Protein sequence: CASRRSWGGLSYEQYF.

This clonotype was counted at least ten times. For the CDR3, the DNA is TGTGCCAGCAGTCTTCACAGAACCGGGGAGCTGTTTTTT. Residues: CASSLHRTGELFF. This chain uses TRBV2 with TRBJ2-2; D is unclear. CDR1 is SNHLY, CDR2 FYNNEI, per germline. CDR3 size: 13 residues. V was clipped by 5 bases and J by 5 bases, with 9 bases between them.

V usage is TRBV20-1 and J usage is TRBJ2-1; 11 nucleotides agree with TRBD1. Germline loops: CDR1 DFQATT, CDR2 SNEGSKA (reference sequence). The CDR3 is made up of 15 amino acids. The junction had 5 bases not matched to a gene; V was cut back by 0 bases and J by 7 bases. The CDR3 DNA reads TGCAGTGCTAGAGAACCCGGGACAGGGGGGAATGAGCAGTTCTTC. It codes for CSAREPGTGGNEQFF.

The chain uses TRBV4-2 and TRBJ2-1; 11 nucleotides match TRBD2. The CDR3 is made up of 14 amino acids. Germline V CDR1 and CDR2: LGHNA, YNFKEQ. Trimming at V came to 6 bases and at J to 5 bases, leaving 3 bases not matched to a gene. The CDR3 nucleotides are TGTGCCAGCAGGGGACTAGCGGAAGACAATGAGCAGTTCTTC. It codes for CASRGLAEDNEQFF.

There are a few counts of this clonotype. V gene TRBV5-1 combines with J gene TRBJ2-4; no firm D call. Germline V gene data show CDR1 as SGHRS and CDR2 as YFSETQ. The CDR3 contains 12 residues. Between the trimmed V and J ends, which lost 6 bases and 8 bases, there was a span of 12 bases. The CDR3 reads CASNNDGDIQYF. The CDR3 DNA is TGCGCCAGCAATAATGACGGAGACATTCAGTACTTC.

This clonotype was seen a handful of times. The chain has TRBV20-1 and TRBJ1-6, with D possibly matching TRBD1 (5 bases). The CDR3 extends over 18 amino acids. Trimming took off 0 bases at V and 10 bases at J, with 25 bases between the two ends. CDR1 and CDR2 from the germline V gene are DFQATT and SNEGSKA (reference sequence). CDR3 in DNA: TGCAGTGCTAGAGATATCGAGGACATAGGGACCAACGGGTCACCCCTCCACTTT. This codes for CSARDIEDIGTNGSPLHF.